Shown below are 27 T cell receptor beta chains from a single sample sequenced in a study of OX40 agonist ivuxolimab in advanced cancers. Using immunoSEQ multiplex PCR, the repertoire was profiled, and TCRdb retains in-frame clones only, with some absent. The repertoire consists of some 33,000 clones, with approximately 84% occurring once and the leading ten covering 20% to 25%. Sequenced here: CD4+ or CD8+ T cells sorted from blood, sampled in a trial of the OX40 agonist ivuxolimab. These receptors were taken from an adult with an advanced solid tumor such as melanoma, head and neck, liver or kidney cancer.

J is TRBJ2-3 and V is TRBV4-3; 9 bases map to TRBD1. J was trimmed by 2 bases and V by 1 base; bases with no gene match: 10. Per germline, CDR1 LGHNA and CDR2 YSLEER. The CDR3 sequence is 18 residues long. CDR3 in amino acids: CASSQAPPRTGVTDTQYF. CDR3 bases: TGCGCCAGCAGCCAAGCTCCGCCTCGGACAGGGGTCACAGATACGCAGTATTTT.

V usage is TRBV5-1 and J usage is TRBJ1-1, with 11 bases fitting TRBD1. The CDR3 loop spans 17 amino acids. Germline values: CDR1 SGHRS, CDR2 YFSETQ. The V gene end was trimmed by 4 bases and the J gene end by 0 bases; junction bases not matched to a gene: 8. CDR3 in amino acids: CASSHTDRGLMNTEAFF. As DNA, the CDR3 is TGCGCCAGCAGCCACACGGACAGGGGGCTCATGAACACTGAAGCTTTCTTT.

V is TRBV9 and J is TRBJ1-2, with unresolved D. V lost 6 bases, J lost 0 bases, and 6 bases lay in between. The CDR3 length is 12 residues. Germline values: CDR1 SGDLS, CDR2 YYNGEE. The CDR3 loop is CASTMTNYGYTF. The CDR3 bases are TGTGCCAGCACCATGACTAACTATGGCTACACCTTC.

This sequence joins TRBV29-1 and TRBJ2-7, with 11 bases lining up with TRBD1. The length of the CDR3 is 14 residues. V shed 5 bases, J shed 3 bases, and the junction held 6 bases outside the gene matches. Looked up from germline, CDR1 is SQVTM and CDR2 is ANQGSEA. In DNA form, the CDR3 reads TGCAGCGTTAAGGGAGGGACAGGGGGCTACGAGCAGTACTTC. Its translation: CSVKGGTGGYEQYF.

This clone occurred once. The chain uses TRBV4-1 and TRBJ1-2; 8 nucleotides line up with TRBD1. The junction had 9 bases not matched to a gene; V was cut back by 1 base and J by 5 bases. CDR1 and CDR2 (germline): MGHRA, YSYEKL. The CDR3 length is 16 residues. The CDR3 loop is CASSQVGTGGRYGYTF. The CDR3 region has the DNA TGCGCCAGCAGCCAAGTAGGTACAGGGGGAAGGTATGGCTACACCTTC.

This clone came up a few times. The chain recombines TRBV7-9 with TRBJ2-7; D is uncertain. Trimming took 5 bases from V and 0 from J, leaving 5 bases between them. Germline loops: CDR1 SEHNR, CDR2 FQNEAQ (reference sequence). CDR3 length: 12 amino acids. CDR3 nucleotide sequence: TGTGCCAGCAGCGGCGGCTCCTACGAGCAGTACTTC. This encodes CASSGGSYEQYF. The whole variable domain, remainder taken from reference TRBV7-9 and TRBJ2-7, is DTGVSQNPRHKITKRGQNVTFRCDPISEHNRLYWYRQTLGQGPEFLTYFQNEAQLEKSRLLSDRFSAERPKGSFSTLEIQRTEQGDSAMYLCASSGGSYEQYFGPGTRLTVT.

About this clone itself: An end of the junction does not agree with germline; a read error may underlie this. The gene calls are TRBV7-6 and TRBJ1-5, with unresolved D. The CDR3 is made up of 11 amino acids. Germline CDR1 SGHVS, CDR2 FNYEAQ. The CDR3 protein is CASRSLWPQHF. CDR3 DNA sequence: TGTGCTAGCAGGTCCCTGTGGCCCCAGCATTTT.

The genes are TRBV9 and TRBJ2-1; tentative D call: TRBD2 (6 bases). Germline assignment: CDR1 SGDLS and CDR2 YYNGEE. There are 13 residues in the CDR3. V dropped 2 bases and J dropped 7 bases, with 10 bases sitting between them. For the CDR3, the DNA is TGTGCCAGCAGCGTCGTGAGCGGGAATGAGCAGTTCTTC. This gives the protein CASSVVSGNEQFF.

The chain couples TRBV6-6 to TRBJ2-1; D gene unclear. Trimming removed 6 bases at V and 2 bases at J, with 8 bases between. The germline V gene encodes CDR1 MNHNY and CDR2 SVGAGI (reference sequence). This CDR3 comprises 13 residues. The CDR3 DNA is TGTGCCAGCAGCTCCCGGGCCTACAATGAGCAGTTCTTC. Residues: CASSSRAYNEQFF.

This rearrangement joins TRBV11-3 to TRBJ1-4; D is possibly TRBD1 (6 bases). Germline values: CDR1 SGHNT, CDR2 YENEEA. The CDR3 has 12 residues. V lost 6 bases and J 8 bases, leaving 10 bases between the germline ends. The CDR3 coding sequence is TGTGCCAGCAGTAGTAGGGGGGAAAAACTGTTTTTT. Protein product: CASSSRGEKLFF.

For the CDR3, the DNA is TGTGCCTGGAGGGACCGGGATCTTAATGAAAAACTGTTTTTT. This sequence encodes CAWRDRDLNEKLFF. The chain uses TRBV30 and TRBJ1-4; D unresolved. Germline V gene data show CDR1 as GTSNPN and CDR2 as SVGIG (reference sequence). The V and J ends lost 3 bases and 4 bases respectively, with 12 bases between them. This CDR3 has 14 amino acids.

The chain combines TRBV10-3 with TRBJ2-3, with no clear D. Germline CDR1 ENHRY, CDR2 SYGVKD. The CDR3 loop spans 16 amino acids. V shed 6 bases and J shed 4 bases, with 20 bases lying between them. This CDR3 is CAIRDRTATVPDTQYF. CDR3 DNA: TGTGCCATCAGGGATCGGACGGCAACGGTACCAGATACGCAGTATTTT.

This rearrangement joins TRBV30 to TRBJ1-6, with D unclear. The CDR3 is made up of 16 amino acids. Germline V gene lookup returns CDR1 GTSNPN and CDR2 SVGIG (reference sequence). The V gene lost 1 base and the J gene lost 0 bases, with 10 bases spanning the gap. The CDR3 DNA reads TGTGCCTGGAGTGAAAGGGCCCGCTCCTATAATTCACCCCTCCACTTT. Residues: CAWSERARSYNSPLHF.

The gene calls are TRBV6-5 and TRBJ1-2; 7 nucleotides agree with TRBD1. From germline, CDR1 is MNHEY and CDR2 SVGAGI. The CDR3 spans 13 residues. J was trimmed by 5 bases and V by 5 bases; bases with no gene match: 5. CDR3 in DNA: TGTGCCAGCAGTCCCGGGACAGAGTATGGCTACACCTTC. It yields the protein CASSPGTEYGYTF.

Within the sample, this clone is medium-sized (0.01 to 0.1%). DNA of the CDR3: TGTGCCAGCAGCCAAGGGACTAGCGGGGGGGCGGAGACCCAGTACTTC. Translated: CASSQGTSGGAETQYF. This chain connects TRBV4-2 to TRBJ2-5, with 15 bases matching TRBD2. The CDR3 spans 16 residues. The junction had 2 bases not matched to a gene; V was cut back by 1 base and J by 5 bases. The germline V gene encodes CDR1 LGHNA and CDR2 YNFKEQ.

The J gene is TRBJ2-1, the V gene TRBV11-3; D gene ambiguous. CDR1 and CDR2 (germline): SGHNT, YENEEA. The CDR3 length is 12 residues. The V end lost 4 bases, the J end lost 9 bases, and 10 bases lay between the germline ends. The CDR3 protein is CASSSDRGEQFF. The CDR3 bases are TGTGCCAGCAGCTCAGACCGAGGTGAGCAGTTCTTC.

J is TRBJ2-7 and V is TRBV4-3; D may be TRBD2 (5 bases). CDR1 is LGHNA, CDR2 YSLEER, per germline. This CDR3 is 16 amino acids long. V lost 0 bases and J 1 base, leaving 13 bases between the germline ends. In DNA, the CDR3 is TGCGCCAGCAGCCAAGATAATGAGGGCAATTCCTACGAGCAGTACTTC. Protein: CASSQDNEGNSYEQYF.

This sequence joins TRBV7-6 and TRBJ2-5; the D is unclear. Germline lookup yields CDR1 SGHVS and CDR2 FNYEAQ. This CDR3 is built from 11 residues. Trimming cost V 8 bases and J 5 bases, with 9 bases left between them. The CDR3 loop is CASGVGETQYF. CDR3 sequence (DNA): TGTGCCAGCGGGGTAGGGGAGACCCAGTACTTC.

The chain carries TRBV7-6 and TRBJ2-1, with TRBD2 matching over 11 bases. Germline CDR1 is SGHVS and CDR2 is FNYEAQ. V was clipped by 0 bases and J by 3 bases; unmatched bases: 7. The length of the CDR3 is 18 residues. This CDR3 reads CASSLAGGLAEIYNEQFF. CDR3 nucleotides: TGTGCCAGCAGCTTAGCGGGGGGACTAGCGGAAATCTACAATGAGCAGTTCTTC. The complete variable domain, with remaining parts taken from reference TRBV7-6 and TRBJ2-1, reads GAGVSQSPRYKVTKRGQDVALRCDPISGHVSLYWYRQALGQGPEFLTYFNYEAQQDKSGLPNDRFSAERPEGSISTLTIQRTEQRDSAMYRCASSLAGGLAEIYNEQFFGPGTRLTVL.

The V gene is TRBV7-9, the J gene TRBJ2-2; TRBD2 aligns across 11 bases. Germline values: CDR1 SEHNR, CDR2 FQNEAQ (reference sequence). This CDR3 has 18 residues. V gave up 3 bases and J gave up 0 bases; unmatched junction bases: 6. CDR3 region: CASSFPLAGGPNTGELFF. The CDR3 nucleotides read TGTGCCAGCAGCTTTCCTTTAGCGGGAGGGCCGAACACCGGGGAGCTGTTTTTT.

The CDR3 region has the DNA TGTGCCAGCAGTCCGGGACTAGCGGGTGACTACGAGCAGTACTTC. Translating it yields CASSPGLAGDYEQYF. The J gene is TRBJ2-7, the V gene TRBV7-9; the match to TRBD2 covers 12 bases. V trimming: 6 bases; J trimming: 3 bases; junction bases outside the gene matches: 6. Per germline, CDR1 SEHNR and CDR2 FQNEAQ (reference sequence). The CDR3 length is 15 residues.

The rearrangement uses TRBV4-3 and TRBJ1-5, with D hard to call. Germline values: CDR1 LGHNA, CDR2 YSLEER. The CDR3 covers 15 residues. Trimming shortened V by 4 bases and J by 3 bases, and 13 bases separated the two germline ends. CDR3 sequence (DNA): TGCGCCAGCAGCCCATCCGCCGGGGTCAATCAGCCCCAGCATTTT. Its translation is CASSPSAGVNQPQHF.

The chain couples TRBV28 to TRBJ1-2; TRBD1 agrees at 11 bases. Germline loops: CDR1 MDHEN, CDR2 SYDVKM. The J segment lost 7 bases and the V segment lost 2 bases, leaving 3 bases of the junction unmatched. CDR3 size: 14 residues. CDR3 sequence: CASSLGQGAIGYTF. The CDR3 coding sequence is TGTGCCAGCAGTTTAGGACAGGGGGCTATTGGCTACACCTTC.

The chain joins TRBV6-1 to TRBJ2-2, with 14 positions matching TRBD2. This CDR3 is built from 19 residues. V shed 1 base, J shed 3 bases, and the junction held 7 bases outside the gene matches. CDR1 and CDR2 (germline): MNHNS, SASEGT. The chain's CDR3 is CASSEGPTSGRVYTGELFF. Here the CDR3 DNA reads TGTGCCAGCAGTGAAGGCCCGACTAGCGGGAGGGTGTACACCGGGGAGCTGTTTTTT.

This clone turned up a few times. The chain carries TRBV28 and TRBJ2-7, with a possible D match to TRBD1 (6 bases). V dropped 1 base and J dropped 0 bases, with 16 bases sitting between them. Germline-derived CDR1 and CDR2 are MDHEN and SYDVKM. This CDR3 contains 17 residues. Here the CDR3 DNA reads TGTGCCAGCAGTTTATCATTGGACAGTTCGAGCTCCTACGAGCAGTACTTC. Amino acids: CASSLSLDSSSSYEQYF.

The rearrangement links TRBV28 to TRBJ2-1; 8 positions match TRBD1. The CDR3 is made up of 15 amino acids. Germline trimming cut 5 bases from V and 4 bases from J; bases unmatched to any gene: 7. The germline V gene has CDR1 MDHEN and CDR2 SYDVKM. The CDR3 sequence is CASSLGQGAYNEQFF. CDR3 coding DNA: TGTGCCAGCAGTCTTGGGCAGGGGGCTTACAATGAGCAGTTCTTC.

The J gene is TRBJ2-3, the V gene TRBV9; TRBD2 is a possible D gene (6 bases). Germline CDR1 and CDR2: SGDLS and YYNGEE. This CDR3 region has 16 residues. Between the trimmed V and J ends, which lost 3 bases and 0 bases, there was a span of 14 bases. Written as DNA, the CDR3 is TGTGCCAGCAGCGGAACCGGGCGGGAAAGCACAGATACGCAGTATTTT. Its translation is CASSGTGRESTDTQYF.